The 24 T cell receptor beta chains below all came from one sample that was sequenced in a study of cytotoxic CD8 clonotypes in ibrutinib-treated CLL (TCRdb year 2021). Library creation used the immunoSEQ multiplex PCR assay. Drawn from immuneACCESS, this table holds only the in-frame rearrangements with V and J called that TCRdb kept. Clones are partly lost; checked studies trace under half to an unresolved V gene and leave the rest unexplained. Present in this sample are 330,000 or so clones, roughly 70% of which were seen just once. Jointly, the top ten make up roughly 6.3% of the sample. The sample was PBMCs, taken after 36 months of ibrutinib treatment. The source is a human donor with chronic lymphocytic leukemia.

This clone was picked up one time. The CDR3 DNA reads as TGTGCCAGCAGTTTGGCGGGAGGCCCGTACGAGCAGTACTTC. Protein sequence: CASSLAGGPYEQYF. The J gene is TRBJ2-7, the V gene TRBV6-6, with 8 positions matching TRBD2. CDR1 and CDR2 from the germline V gene are MNHNY and SVGAGI (reference sequence). Unmatched junction bases numbered 6, after V lost 4 bases and J lost 4 bases. The CDR3 extends over 14 amino acids.

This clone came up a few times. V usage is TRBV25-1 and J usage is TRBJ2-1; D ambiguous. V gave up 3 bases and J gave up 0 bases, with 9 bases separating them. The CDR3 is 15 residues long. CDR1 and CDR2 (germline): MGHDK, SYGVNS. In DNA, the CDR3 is TGTGCCAGCAGTGATTTGGGAATCTCCTACAATGAGCAGTTCTTC. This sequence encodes CASSDLGISYNEQFF. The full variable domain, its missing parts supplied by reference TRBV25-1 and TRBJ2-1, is EADIYQTPRYLVIGTGKKITLECSQTMGHDKMYWYQQDPGMELHLIHYSYGVNSTEKGDLSSESTVSRIRTEHFPLTLESARPSHTSQYLCASSDLGISYNEQFFGPGTRLTVL.

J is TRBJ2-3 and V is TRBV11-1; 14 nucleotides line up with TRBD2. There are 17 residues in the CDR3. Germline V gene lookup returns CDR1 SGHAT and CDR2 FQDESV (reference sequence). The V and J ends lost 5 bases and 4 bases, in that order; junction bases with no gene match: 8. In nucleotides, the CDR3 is TGTGCCAGCAGCCACGACCGACTAGCGGGAGGGCCAGATACGCAGTATTTT. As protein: CASSHDRLAGGPDTQYF.

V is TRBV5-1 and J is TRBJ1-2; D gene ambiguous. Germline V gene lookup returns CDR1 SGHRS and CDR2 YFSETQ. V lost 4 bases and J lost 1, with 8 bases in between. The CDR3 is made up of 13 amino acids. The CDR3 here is CASSPVINYGYTF. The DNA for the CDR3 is TGCGCCAGCAGCCCTGTGATTAACTATGGCTACACCTTC.

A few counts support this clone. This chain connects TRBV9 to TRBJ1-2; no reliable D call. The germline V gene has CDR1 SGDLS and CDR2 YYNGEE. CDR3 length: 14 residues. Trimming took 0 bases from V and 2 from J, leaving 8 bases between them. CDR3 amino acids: CASSVGTRNYGYTF. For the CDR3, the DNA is TGTGCCAGCAGCGTAGGGACGAGAAACTATGGCTACACCTTC.

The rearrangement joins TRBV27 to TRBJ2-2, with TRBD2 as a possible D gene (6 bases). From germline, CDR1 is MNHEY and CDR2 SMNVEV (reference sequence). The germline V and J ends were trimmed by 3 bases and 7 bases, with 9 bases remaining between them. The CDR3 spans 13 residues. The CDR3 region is CASSFGGGGELFF. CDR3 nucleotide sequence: TGTGCCAGCAGTTTCGGGGGTGGCGGGGAGCTGTTTTTT.

In DNA form, the CDR3 reads TGTGCCAGCAGCTTAGGCATACCAGGTGGTCACACCGGGGAGCTGTTTTTT. It yields the protein CASSLGIPGGHTGELFF. The rearrangement links TRBV7-2 to TRBJ2-2; no reliable D call. Germline V gene data show CDR1 as SGHTA and CDR2 as FQGNSA. The CDR3 consists of 17 residues. V was cut by 1 base and J by 3 bases, with 15 bases left in between.

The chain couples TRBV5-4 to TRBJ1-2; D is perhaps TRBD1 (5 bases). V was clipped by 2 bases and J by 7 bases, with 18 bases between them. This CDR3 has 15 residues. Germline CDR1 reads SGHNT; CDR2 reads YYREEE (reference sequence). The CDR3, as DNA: TGTGCCAGCAGCTTTAACAGAGGGGTACTTTTTGGCTACACCTTC. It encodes CASSFNRGVLFGYTF.

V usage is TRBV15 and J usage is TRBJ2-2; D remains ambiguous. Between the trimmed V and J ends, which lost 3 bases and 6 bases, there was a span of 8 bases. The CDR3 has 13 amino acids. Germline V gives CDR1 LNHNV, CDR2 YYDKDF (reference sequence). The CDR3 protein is CATSRVLAGELFF. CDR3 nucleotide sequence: TGTGCCACCAGCAGGGTCCTCGCCGGGGAGCTGTTTTTT.

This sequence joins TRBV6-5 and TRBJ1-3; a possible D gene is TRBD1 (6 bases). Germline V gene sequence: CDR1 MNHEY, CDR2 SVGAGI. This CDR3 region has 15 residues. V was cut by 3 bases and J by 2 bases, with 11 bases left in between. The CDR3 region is CASSYGGAAGNTIYF. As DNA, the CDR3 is TGTGCCAGCAGTTATGGGGGGGCGGCTGGAAACACCATATATTTT.

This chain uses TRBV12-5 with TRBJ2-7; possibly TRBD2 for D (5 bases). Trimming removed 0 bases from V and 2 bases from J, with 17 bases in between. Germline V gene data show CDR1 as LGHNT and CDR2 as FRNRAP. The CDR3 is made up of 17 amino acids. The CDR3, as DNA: TGTGCTAGTGGTTTGGTAATCTCGGGTCGAGGGACCTACGAGCAGTACTTC. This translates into CASGLVISGRGTYEQYF.

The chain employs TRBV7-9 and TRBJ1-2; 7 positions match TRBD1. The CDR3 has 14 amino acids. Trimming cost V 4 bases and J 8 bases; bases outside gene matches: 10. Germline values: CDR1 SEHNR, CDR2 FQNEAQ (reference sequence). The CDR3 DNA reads TGTGCCAGCAGCTCCACTCGACAGGGCGGGGGCTACACCTTC. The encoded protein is CASSSTRQGGGYTF.

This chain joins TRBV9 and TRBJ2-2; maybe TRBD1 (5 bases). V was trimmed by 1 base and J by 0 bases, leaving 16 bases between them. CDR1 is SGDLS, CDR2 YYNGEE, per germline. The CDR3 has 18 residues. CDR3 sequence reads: CASSVNRDRLPNTGELFF. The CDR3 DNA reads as TGTGCCAGCAGCGTAAACCGTGACAGACTTCCGAACACCGGGGAGCTGTTTTTT.

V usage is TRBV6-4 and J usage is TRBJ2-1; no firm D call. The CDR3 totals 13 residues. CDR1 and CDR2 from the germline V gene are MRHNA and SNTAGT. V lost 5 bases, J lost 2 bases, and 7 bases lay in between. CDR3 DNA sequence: TGTGCCAGCAGTCGGAGTACCTACAATGAGCAGTTCTTC. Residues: CASSRSTYNEQFF.

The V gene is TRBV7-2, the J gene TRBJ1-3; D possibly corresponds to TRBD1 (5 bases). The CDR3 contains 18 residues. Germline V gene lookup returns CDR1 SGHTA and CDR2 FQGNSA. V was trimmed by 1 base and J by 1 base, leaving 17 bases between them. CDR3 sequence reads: CASSLVLLQGSSGNTIYF. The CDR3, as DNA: TGTGCCAGCAGCTTAGTCCTCCTCCAGGGCAGTTCTGGAAACACCATATATTTT.

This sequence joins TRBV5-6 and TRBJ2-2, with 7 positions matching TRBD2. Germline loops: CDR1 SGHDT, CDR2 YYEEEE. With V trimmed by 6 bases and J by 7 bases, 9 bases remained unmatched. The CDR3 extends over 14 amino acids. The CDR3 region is CASTPGLVGGELFF. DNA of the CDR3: TGTGCCAGCACCCCCGGACTAGTAGGCGGGGAGCTGTTTTTT.

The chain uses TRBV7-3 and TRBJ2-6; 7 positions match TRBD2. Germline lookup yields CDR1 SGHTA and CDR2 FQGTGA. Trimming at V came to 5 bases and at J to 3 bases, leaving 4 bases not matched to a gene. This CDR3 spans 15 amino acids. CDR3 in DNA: TGTGCCAGCAGCCCCCGGGGGGATGGGGCCAACGTCCTGACTTTC. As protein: CASSPRGDGANVLTF. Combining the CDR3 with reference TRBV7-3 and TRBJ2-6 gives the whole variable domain GAGVSQTPSNKVTEKGKYVELRCDPISGHTALYWYRQSLGQGPEFLIYFQGTGAADDSGLPNDRFFAVRPEGSVSTLKIQRTERGDSAVYLCASSPRGDGANVLTFGAGSRLTVL.

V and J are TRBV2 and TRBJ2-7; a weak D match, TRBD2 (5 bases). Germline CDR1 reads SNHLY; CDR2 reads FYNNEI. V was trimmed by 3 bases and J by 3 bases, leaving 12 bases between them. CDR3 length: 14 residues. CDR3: CASSDGNGNYEQYF. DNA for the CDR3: TGTGCCAGCAGTGACGGGAACGGGAACTACGAGCAGTACTTC.

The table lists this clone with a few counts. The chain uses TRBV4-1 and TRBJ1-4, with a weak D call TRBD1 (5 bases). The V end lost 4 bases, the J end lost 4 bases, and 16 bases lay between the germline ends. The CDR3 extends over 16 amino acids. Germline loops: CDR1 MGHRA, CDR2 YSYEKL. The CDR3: CASSLRPGPDNEKLFF. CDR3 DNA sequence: TGCGCCAGCAGCCTTCGCCCGGGGCCAGATAATGAAAAACTGTTTTTT.

The CDR3 bases are TGCGCCACAAGGGGGAGAGGGAGATCCGAGCAGTACTTC. Amino acid sequence: CATRGRGRSEQYF. This sequence joins TRBV4-1 and TRBJ2-7; TRBD1 is a possible D gene (6 bases). The CDR3 length is 13 residues. V was shortened by 10 bases and J by 6 bases, with 19 bases between the two germline ends. Germline V gene data show CDR1 as MGHRA and CDR2 as YSYEKL.

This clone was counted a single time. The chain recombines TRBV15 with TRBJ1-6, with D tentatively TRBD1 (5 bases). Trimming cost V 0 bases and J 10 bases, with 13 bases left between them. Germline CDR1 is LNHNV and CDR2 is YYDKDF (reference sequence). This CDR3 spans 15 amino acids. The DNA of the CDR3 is TGTGCCACCAGCAGAGATCGGGGGGGAAGATCACCCCTCCACTTT. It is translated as CATSRDRGGRSPLHF.

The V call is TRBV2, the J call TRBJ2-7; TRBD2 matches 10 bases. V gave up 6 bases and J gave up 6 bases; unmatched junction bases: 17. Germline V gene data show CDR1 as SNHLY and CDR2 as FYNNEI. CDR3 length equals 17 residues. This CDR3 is CASRGEVAGGWWIEQYF. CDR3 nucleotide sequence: TGTGCCAGCAGGGGCGAGGTAGCGGGAGGATGGTGGATCGAGCAGTACTTC.

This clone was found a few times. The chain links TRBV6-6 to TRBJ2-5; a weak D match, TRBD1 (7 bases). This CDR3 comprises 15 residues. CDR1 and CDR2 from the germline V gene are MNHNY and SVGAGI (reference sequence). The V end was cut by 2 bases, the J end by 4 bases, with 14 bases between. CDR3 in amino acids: CASSYEGARGETQYF. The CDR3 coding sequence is TGTGCCAGCAGTTACGAGGGGGCGCGGGGAGAGACCCAGTACTTC.

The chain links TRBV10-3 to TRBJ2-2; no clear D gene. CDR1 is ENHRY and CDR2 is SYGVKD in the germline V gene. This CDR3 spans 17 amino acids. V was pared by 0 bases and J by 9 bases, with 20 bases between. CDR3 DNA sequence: TGTGCCATCAGTGAGTCAGACATAGGCATGATCAAACGGGAGCTGTTTTTT. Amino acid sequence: CAISESDIGMIKRELFF.